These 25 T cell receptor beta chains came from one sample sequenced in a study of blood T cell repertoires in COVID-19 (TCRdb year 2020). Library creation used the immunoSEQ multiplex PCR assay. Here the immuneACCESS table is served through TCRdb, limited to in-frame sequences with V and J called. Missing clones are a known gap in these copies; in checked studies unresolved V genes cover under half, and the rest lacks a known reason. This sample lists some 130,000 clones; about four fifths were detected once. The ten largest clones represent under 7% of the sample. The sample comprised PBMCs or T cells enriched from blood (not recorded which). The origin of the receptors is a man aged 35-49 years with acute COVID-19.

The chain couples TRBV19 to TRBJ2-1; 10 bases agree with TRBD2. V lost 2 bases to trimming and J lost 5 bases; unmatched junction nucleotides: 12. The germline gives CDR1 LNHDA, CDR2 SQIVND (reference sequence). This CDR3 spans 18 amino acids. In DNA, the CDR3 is TGTGCCAGTAGTATACGGCTAGCGGGAGTATCCGCAAACAATGAGCAGTTCTTC. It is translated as CASSIRLAGVSANNEQFF.

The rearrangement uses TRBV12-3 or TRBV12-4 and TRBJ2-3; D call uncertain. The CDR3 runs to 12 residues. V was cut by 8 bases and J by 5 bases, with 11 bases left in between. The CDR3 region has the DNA TGTGCCAGCGCTCCTACGGTAGATACGCAGTATTTT. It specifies CASAPTVDTQYF.

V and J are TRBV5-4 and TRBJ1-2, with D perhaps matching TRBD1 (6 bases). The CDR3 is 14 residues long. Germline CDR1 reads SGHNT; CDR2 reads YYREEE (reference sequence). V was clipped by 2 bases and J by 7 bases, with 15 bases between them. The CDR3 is CASSLPQGAFGYTF. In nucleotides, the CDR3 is TGTGCCAGCAGCTTACCACAGGGCGCCTTTGGCTACACCTTC.

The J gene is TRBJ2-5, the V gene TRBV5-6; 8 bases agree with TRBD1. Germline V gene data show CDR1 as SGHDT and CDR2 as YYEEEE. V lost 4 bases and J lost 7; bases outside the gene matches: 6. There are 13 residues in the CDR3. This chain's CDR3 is CASSPGGLATQYF. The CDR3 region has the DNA TGTGCCAGCAGCCCAGGGGGCTTAGCGACCCAGTACTTC.

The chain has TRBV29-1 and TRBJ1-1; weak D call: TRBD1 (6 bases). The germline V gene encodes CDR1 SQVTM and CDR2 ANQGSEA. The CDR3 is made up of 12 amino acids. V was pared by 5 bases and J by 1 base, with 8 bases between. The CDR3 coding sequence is TGCAGCGTTCTACAGGGGAACACTGAAGCTTTCTTT. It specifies CSVLQGNTEAFF. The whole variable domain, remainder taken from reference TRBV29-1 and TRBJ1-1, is SAVISQKPSRDICQRGTSLTIQCQVDSQVTMMFWYRQQPGQSLTLIATANQGSEATYESGFVIDKFPISRPNLTFSTLTVSNMSPEDSSIYLCSVLQGNTEAFFGQGTRLTVV.

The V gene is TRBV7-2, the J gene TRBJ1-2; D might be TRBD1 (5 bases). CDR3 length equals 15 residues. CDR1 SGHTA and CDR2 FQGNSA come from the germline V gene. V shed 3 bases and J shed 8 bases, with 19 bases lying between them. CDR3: CASSFGVGETRGYTF. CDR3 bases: TGTGCCAGCAGCTTTGGGGTAGGGGAAACTCGGGGCTACACCTTC. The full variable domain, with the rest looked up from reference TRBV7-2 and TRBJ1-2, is GAGVSQSPSNKVTEKGKDVELRCDPISGHTALYWYRQSLGQGLEFLIYFQGNSAPDKSGLPSDRFSAERTGGSVSTLTIQRTQQEDSAVYLCASSFGVGETRGYTFGSGTRLTVV.

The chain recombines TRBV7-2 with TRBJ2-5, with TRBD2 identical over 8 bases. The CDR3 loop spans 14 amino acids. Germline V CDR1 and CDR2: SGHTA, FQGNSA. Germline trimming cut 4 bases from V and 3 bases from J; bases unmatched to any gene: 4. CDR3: CASSSGGWEETQYF. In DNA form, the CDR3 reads TGTGCCAGCAGCTCGGGGGGGTGGGAAGAGACCCAGTACTTC. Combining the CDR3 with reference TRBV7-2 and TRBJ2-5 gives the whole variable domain GAGVSQSPSNKVTEKGKDVELRCDPISGHTALYWYRQSLGQGLEFLIYFQGNSAPDKSGLPSDRFSAERTGGSVSTLTIQRTQQEDSAVYLCASSSGGWEETQYFGPGTRLLVL.

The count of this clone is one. The CDR3 region is CAISAGYAGATDTQYF. CDR3 bases: TGTGCCATCAGTGCTGGCTATGCAGGGGCCACAGATACGCAGTATTTT. The V and J genes are TRBV10-3 and TRBJ2-3; possibly TRBD1 for D (6 bases). The CDR3 loop spans 16 amino acids. Trimming took 4 bases from V and 2 from J, leaving 16 bases between them. Germline CDR1 reads ENHRY; CDR2 reads SYGVKD.

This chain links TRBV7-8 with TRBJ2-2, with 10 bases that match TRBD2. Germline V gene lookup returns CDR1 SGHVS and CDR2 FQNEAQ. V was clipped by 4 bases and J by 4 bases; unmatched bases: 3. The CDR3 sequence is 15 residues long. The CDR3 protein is CASSWGLASTGELFF. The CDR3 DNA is TGTGCCAGCAGCTGGGGACTAGCGAGCACCGGGGAGCTGTTTTTT.

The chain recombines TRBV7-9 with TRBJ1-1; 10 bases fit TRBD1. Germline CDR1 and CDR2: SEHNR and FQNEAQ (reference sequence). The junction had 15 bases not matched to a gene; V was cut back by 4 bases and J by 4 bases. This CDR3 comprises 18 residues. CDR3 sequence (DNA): TGTGCCAGCAGCTGGTCTCGGACAGGGGGGAATAGGGGCACTGAAGCTTTCTTT. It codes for CASSWSRTGGNRGTEAFF.

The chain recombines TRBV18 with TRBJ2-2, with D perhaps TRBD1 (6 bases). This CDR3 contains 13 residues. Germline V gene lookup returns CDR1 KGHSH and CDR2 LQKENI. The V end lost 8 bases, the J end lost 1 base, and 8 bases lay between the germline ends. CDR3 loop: CASTGQNTGELFF. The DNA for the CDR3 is TGTGCCAGCACAGGGCAGAACACCGGGGAGCTGTTTTTT.

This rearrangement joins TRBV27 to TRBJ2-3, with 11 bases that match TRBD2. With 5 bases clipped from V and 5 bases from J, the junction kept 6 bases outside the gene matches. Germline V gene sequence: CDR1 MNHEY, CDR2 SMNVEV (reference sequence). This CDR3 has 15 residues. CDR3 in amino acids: CASSVTSGIGDTQYF. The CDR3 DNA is TGTGCCAGCAGTGTGACTAGCGGGATTGGAGATACGCAGTATTTT.

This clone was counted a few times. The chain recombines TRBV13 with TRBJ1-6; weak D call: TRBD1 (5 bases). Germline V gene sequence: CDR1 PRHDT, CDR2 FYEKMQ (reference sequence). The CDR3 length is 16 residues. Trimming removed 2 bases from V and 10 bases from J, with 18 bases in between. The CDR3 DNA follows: TGTGCCAGCAGCTTATTCGCGGGGCAGGGATCATCACCCCTCCACTTT. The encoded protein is CASSLFAGQGSSPLHF. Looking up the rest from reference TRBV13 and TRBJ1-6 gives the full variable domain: AAGVIQSPRHLIKEKRETATLKCYPIPRHDTVYWYQQGPGQDPQFLISFYEKMQSDKGSIPDRFSAQQFSDYHSELNMSSLELGDSALYFCASSLFAGQGSSPLHFGNGTRLTVT.

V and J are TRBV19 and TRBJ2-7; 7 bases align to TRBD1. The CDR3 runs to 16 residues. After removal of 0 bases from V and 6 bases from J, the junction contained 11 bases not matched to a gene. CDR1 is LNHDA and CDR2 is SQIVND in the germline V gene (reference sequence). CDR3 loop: CASSIELGDSGFEQYF. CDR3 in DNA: TGTGCCAGTAGTATAGAACTAGGGGACAGTGGATTCGAGCAGTACTTC.

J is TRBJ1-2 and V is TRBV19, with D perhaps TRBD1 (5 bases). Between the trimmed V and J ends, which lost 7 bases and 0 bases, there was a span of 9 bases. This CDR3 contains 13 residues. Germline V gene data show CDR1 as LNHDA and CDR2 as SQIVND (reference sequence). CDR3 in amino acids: CASMAGPNYGYTF. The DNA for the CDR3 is TGTGCCAGTATGGCGGGGCCTAACTATGGCTACACCTTC. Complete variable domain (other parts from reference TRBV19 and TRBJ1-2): DGGITQSPKYLFRKEGQNVTLSCEQNLNHDAMYWYRQDPGQGLRLIYYSQIVNDFQKGDIAEGYSVSREKKESFPLTVTSAQKNPTAFYLCASMAGPNYGYTFGSGTRLTVV.

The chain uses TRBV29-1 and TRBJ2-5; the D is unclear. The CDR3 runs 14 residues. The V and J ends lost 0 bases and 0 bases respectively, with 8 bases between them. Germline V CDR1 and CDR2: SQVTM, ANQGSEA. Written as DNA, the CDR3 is TGCAGCGTTGAAGATCCTAAGTACCAAGAGACCCAGTACTTC. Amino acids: CSVEDPKYQETQYF.

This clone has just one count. CDR3 DNA sequence: TGTGCCAGTAGTCCCAGACAGGGAACAGATACGCAGTATTTT. It translates to CASSPRQGTDTQYF. J is TRBJ2-3 and V is TRBV19; 7 bases fit TRBD1. From germline, CDR1 is LNHDA and CDR2 SQIVND (reference sequence). J was trimmed by 3 bases and V by 5 bases; bases with no gene match: 5. The CDR3 is 14 residues long.

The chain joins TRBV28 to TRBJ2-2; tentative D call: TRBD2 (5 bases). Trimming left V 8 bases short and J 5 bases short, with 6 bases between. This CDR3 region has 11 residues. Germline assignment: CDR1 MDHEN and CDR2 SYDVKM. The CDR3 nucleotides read TGTGCCAGCGGAGGAACCGGGGAGCTGTTTTTT. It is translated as CASGGTGELFF.

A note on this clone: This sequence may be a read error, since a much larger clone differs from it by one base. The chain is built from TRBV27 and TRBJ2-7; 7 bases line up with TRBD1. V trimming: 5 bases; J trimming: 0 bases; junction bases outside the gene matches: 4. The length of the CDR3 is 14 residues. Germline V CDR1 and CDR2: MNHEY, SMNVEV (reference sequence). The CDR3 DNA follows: TGTGCCAGCAGTGCTCGGGACAGCTCCTACGAGCAGTACTTC. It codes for CASSARDSSYEQYF.

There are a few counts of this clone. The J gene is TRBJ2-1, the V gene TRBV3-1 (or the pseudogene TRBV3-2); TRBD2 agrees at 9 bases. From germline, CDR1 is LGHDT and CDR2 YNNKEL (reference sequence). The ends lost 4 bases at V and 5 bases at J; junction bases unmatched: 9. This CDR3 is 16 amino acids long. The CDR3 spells CASSRRLADNHNEQFF. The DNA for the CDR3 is TGTGCCAGCAGCCGCCGACTAGCGGATAATCACAATGAGCAGTTCTTC.

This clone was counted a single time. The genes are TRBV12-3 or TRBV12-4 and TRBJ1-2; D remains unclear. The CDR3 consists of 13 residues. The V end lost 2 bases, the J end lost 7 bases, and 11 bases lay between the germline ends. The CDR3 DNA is TGTGCCAGCAGTTTATTAGCTGGGAGTGGCTACACCTTC. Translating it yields CASSLLAGSGYTF.

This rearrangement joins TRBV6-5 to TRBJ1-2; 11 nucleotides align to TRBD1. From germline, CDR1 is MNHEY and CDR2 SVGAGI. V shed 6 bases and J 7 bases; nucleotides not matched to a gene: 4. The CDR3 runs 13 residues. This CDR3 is CASRRGTGGGYTF. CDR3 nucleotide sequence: TGTGCCAGCAGGCGGGGGACAGGGGGTGGCTACACCTTC.

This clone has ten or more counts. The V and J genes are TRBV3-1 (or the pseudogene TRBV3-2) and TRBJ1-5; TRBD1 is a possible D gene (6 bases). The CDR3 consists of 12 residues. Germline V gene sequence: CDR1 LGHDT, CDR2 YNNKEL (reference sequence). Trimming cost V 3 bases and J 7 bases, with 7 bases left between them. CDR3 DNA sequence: TGTGCCAGCAGCCAGAGGGGGCAGCCCCAGCATTTT. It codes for CASSQRGQPQHF.

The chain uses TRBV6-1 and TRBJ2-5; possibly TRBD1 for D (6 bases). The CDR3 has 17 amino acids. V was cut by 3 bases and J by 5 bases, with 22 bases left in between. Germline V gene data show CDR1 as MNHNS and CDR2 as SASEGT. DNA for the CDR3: TGTGCCAGCAGTGACCCCCCGGTCGGAAGAAGGGGGGAGACCCAGTACTTC. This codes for CASSDPPVGRRGETQYF.

The CDR3 region has the DNA TGTGCCACCAGTGATTTAGAGGAGACCCAGTACTTC. It translates to CATSDLEETQYF. The rearrangement links TRBV24-1 to TRBJ2-5, with D uncertain. Between the trimmed V and J ends, which lost 1 base and 5 bases, there was a span of 4 bases. This CDR3 comprises 12 residues. CDR1 KGHDR and CDR2 SFDVKD come from the germline V gene.